This TCR beta chain was profiled in a study of cytomegalovirus exposure and HLA in healthy donors. Produced via immunoSEQ multiplex PCR; TCRdb's table is partial and in-frame only. Counted here are about 140,000 clones, 88% occurring once; the ten biggest clones make up approximately 7.5%. The sample holds a few counts of this clone. This CDR3 contains 13 residues. Trimming stripped 5 bases from V and 2 bases from J, with 13 bases between. Germline-derived CDR1 and CDR2 are GTSNPN and SVGIG (reference sequence). The sample consisted of PBMCs. The chain is built from TRBV30 and TRBJ2-7; TRBD1 is a possible D gene (6 bases). The sequence was collected from a young woman in good health and CMV-seropositive. The CDR3 reads CAWDLQGTYEQYF. The DNA of the CDR3 is TGTGCCTGGGACCTACAGGGAACCTACGAGCAGTACTTC.